Below, 20 T cell receptor beta chains from the same sample are listed, as sequenced in a study of blood T cell repertoires in COVID-19. TCRdb's table, derived via immunoSEQ multiplex PCR, lists solely in-frame clones and lacks some. Of approximately 480,000 clones listed, about 90% are singletons. What was sequenced was PBMCs or T cells enriched from blood (not recorded which). These receptors all stem from a woman between 18 and 30 years old who had recovered from COVID-19.

V gene TRBV27 combines with J gene TRBJ1-6, with 7 bases that match TRBD1. V lost 8 bases and J lost 7; bases outside the gene matches: 11. Germline assignment: CDR1 MNHEY and CDR2 SMNVEV (reference sequence). This CDR3 region has 15 residues. The CDR3 coding sequence is TGTGCCAGCGGCCGCGACAGGGCGGCAAATTCACCCCTCCACTTT. This gives the protein CASGRDRAANSPLHF.

This clone was detected once. The rearrangement links TRBV29-1 to TRBJ1-2, with 9 bases identical to TRBD1. The V and J ends lost 6 bases and 1 base, in that order; junction bases with no gene match: 6. Germline lookup yields CDR1 SQVTM and CDR2 ANQGSEA. This CDR3 has 14 residues. This CDR3 is CSVGTGQGNYGYTF. The DNA for the CDR3 is TGCAGCGTCGGCACGGGACAGGGTAACTATGGCTACACCTTC.

The chain employs TRBV7-8 and TRBJ2-5; TRBD1 aligns across 7 bases. The CDR3 is 14 amino acids. V gave up 5 bases and J gave up 2 bases; unmatched junction bases: 5. Germline V gene data show CDR1 as SGHVS and CDR2 as FQNEAQ. The CDR3 DNA sequence: TGTGCCAGCAGCGCCGGGACAGTACAAGAGACCCAGTACTTC. Translating gives CASSAGTVQETQYF.

The chain carries TRBV7-2 and TRBJ1-1; TRBD1 might be the D (5 bases). The V end lost 5 bases, the J end lost 1 base, and 14 bases lay between the germline ends. The CDR3 extends over 15 amino acids. Germline CDR1 is SGHTA and CDR2 is FQGNSA. The CDR3 loop reads CASSGGGGWNTEAFF. The CDR3 DNA reads TGTGCCAGCAGCGGCGGCGGGGGTTGGAACACTGAAGCTTTCTTT.

The J gene is TRBJ2-3, the V gene TRBV10-2, with 9 nucleotides matching TRBD2. Per germline, CDR1 WSHSY and CDR2 SAAADI. With 7 bases clipped from V and 1 base from J, the junction kept 3 bases outside the gene matches. The CDR3 spans 14 residues. The DNA for the CDR3 is TGCGCCAGCACCCCTAGCGGGGGCACAGATACGCAGTATTTT. Translation gives CASTPSGGTDTQYF.

This clone was seen only once. This probably arose from a read error, given a far larger clone one base away. This chain connects TRBV2 to TRBJ1-1; 9 bases map to TRBD1. The CDR3 contains 13 residues. The germline V gene has CDR1 SNHLY and CDR2 FYNNEI. With 7 bases clipped from V and 4 bases from J, the junction kept 4 bases outside the gene matches. CDR3 in amino acids: CASILTGGTEAFF. CDR3 nucleotide sequence: TGTGCCAGCATTTTGACAGGGGGCACTGAAGCTTTCTTT.

Of note for this clone: Distinct nucleotide sequences in the sample also encode this CDR3. The chain links TRBV28 to TRBJ2-7, with D possibly being TRBD1 (5 bases). Per the germline V gene, CDR1 is MDHEN and CDR2 is SYDVKM. The CDR3 totals 12 residues. V dropped 9 bases and J dropped 0 bases, with 9 bases sitting between them. In DNA, the CDR3 is TGTGCCAGTTCTCAGGGCTCCTACGAGCAGTACTTC. This gives the protein CASSQGSYEQYF.

The V call is TRBV5-1, the J call TRBJ2-7; 7 bases are a match to TRBD2. Germline-derived CDR1 and CDR2 are SGHRS and YFSETQ. CDR3 size: 13 residues. V was clipped by 6 bases and J by 1 base; unmatched bases: 4. The CDR3 nucleotides read TGCGCCAGCACGGAGGGAGGGTCCTACGAGCAGTACTTC. Its translation is CASTEGGSYEQYF. The variable domain in full, with the rest retrieved from reference TRBV5-1 and TRBJ2-7, is KAGVTQTPRYLIKTRGQQVTLSCSPISGHRSVSWYQQTPGQGLQFLFEYFSETQRNKGNFPGRFSGRQFSNSRSEMNVSTLELGDSALYLCASTEGGSYEQYFGPGTRLTVT.

The gene calls are TRBV2 and TRBJ2-7; TRBD1 might be the D (5 bases). Trimming left V 6 bases short and J 0 bases short, with 12 bases between. Germline lookup yields CDR1 SNHLY and CDR2 FYNNEI. The CDR3 contains 14 residues. CDR3 sequence: CASRFDRSSYEQYF. As DNA, the CDR3 is TGTGCCAGCAGATTTGACAGAAGCTCCTACGAGCAGTACTTC.

This chain links TRBV2 with TRBJ2-1; D gene unclear. The germline V gene has CDR1 SNHLY and CDR2 FYNNEI. There are 10 residues in the CDR3. Trimming took off 6 bases at V and 9 bases at J, with 6 bases between the two ends. The CDR3: CASRVGEQFF. The DNA for the CDR3 is TGTGCCAGCAGGGTCGGTGAGCAGTTCTTC.

The V call is TRBV7-9, the J call TRBJ1-4, with D unresolved. Trimming cost V 5 bases and J 8 bases, with 18 bases left between them. The germline gives CDR1 SEHNR, CDR2 FQNEAQ (reference sequence). CDR3 size: 15 residues. The DNA of the CDR3 is TGTGCCAGCAGCCCAGAGGGCCGCCTTGGGGAAAAACTGTTTTTT. Amino acid sequence: CASSPEGRLGEKLFF.

The chain recombines TRBV28 with TRBJ1-1; perhaps TRBD1 as D (5 bases). V was cut by 3 bases and J by 0 bases, with 17 bases left in between. Germline values: CDR1 MDHEN, CDR2 SYDVKM. The CDR3 loop spans 17 amino acids. The CDR3 here is CASSLVGDSFMNTEAFF. The CDR3 DNA follows: TGTGCCAGCAGTTTGGTAGGAGACAGCTTCATGAACACTGAAGCTTTCTTT.

The gene calls are TRBV5-1 and TRBJ2-2; weak D call: TRBD2 (5 bases). V was pared by 1 base and J by 2 bases, with 9 bases between. The CDR3 contains 15 residues. Per germline, CDR1 SGHRS and CDR2 YFSETQ. The CDR3: CASSLWGDNTGELFF. CDR3 bases: TGCGCCAGCAGCTTGTGGGGAGATAACACCGGGGAGCTGTTTTTT.

The chain links TRBV28 to TRBJ1-4; D possibly corresponds to TRBD1 (5 bases). CDR1 is MDHEN and CDR2 is SYDVKM in the germline V gene. V dropped 4 bases and J dropped 3 bases, with 18 bases sitting between them. The CDR3 covers 17 residues. CDR3: CASSSLTGAAPNEKLFF. The CDR3 nucleotides read TGTGCCAGCAGTTCCTTAACAGGTGCGGCGCCTAATGAAAAACTGTTTTTT.

This chain uses TRBV7-2 with TRBJ1-6; D perhaps matches TRBD1 (6 bases). V dropped 3 bases and J dropped 8 bases, with 11 bases sitting between them. The CDR3 consists of 14 residues. Germline-derived CDR1 and CDR2 are SGHTA and FQGNSA. CDR3 coding DNA: TGTGCCAGCAGCTTGGACAGCTTACATTCACCCCTCCACTTT. Translated, it gives CASSLDSLHSPLHF.

This chain uses TRBV10-3 with TRBJ1-3; the D is unclear. The CDR3 totals 13 residues. Trimming took off 2 bases at V and 1 base at J, with 3 bases between the two ends. CDR1 ENHRY and CDR2 SYGVKD come from the germline V gene. CDR3 residues: CAISEISGNTIYF. CDR3 DNA sequence: TGTGCCATCAGTGAGATATCTGGAAACACCATATATTTT.

The rearrangement uses TRBV5-4 and TRBJ1-4, with D tentatively TRBD1 (6 bases). CDR1 is SGHNT and CDR2 is YYREEE in the germline V gene (reference sequence). The CDR3 is 14 residues long. Trimming shortened V by 0 bases and J by 6 bases, and 9 bases separated the two germline ends. CDR3 loop: CASSLAKGDEKLFF. The CDR3 DNA reads TGTGCCAGCAGCTTGGCCAAGGGGGATGAAAAACTGTTTTTT.

The V and J genes are TRBV18 and TRBJ2-5; 14 bases align to TRBD2. Germline trimming cut 5 bases from V and 1 base from J; bases unmatched to any gene: 3. This CDR3 contains 16 residues. Germline V gene data show CDR1 as KGHSH and CDR2 as LQKENI. Here the CDR3 DNA reads TGTGCCAGCTCAGGCGGACTAGCGGGGGGCCAAGAGACCCAGTACTTC. It yields the protein CASSGGLAGGQETQYF.

This CDR3 reads CASSETGREAFF. CDR3 sequence (DNA): TGTGCCAGCAGTGAGACAGGGAGGGAAGCTTTCTTT. The chain joins TRBV25-1 to TRBJ1-1; 7 bases line up with TRBD1. Trimming cost V 3 bases and J 8 bases; bases outside gene matches: 3. Germline CDR1 is MGHDK and CDR2 is SYGVNS. The CDR3 is 12 residues long.

V and J are TRBV19 and TRBJ1-1; 8 bases are a match to TRBD1. CDR1 and CDR2 (germline): LNHDA, SQIVND (reference sequence). There are 14 residues in the CDR3. V gave up 3 bases and J gave up 10 bases; unmatched junction bases: 10. Here the CDR3 DNA reads TGTGCCAGTAGTATTGGGGTGGTCCAGGGGGCAGCTTTCTTT. Translating it yields CASSIGVVQGAAFF.